What follows are 18 T cell receptor beta chains derived from one specimen sequenced in a study of T cell clonality in common variable immunodeficiency. Study results and caveats: In common variable immunodeficiency, TCR beta chains reportedly carried fewer deletions and N-nucleotide insertions.

The table came from immunoSEQ multiplex PCR; TCRdb's copy has only in-frame clones and leaves some out. Its listing shows about 15,000 clones. These receptors are not linked to any known antigen. Sequencing input: peripheral blood mononuclear cells. All receptors derive from a human donor with common variable immunodeficiency.

Concerning this clone: Read data end 3 residues before the CDR3 end; the end is taken from the germline J gene. This chain links TRBV20-1 with TRBJ1-1; 11 nucleotides match TRBD1. Germline CDR1 is DFQATT and CDR2 is SNEGSKA (reference sequence). The CDR3 loop spans 14 amino acids. Trimming took 4 bases from V and 2 from J; bases not matched to a gene: 3. The CDR3 sequence: CSATGQGANTEAFF. CDR3 DNA, as far as it was read: TGCAGTGCTACTGGACAGGGGGCCAACACTGAA.

Details on this clone: The CDR3 end lies 3 residues beyond the end of the read and is filled in from the germline J gene. The chain carries TRBV19 and TRBJ1-5; a weak D match, TRBD1 (6 bases). Germline V gives CDR1 LNHDA, CDR2 SQIVND (reference sequence). V was cut by 8 bases and J by 2 bases, with 10 bases left in between. The CDR3 runs 13 residues. The CDR3 sequence: CASQGLGNQPQHF. The sequenced CDR3 bases are TGTGCCAGTCAGGGGTTGGGCAATCAGCCC.

A word on this clone: The CDR3 end lies 3 residues beyond the end of the read and is filled in from the germline J gene. The rearrangement uses TRBV20-1 and TRBJ2-5; TRBD1 agrees at 10 bases. The CDR3 loop spans 17 amino acids. The V gene's germline CDR1 is DFQATT and CDR2 SNEGSKA (reference sequence). The ends lost 0 bases at V and 5 bases at J; junction bases unmatched: 12. CDR3 bases read: TGCAGTGCTAGAGATCTCAGGGGGACAGGGGTGGGGGAGACC. Amino acid sequence: CSARDLRGTGVGET. The CDR3 reads in full as CSARDLRGTGVGETQYF.

Comment on this clone: From the germline J gene comes the end of the CDR3, since the read stops 3 residues before it. The chain joins TRBV7-6 to TRBJ2-1; weak D call: TRBD1 (8 bases). V was pared by 4 bases and J by 9 bases, with 25 bases between. The length of the CDR3 is 17 residues. Germline-derived CDR1 and CDR2 are SGHVS and FNYEAQ. CDR3: CASSSPPWTGRAVEQFF. The CDR3 bases that were read are TGTGCCAGCAGCTCACCCCCATGGACAGGGAGGGCAGTTGAG.

On this clone: The read finishes 3 residues shy of the CDR3 end, and the germline J gene is used to complete it. This rearrangement joins TRBV19 to TRBJ1-2; a possible D gene is TRBD1 (5 bases). V was shortened by 6 bases and J by 0 bases, with 17 bases between the two germline ends. Germline CDR1 LNHDA, CDR2 SQIVND (reference sequence). CDR3 size: 16 residues. CDR3 loop: CASSDRGTPANYGYTF. CDR3 DNA (partial): TGTGCCAGTAGCGATAGAGGGACTCCCGCTAACTATGGC.

As to this clone: Read coverage stops 3 residues before the CDR3 terminus; the germline J gene supplies the remainder. This sequence joins TRBV6-2 or TRBV6-3 and TRBJ1-5; the match to TRBD1 covers 9 bases. Per germline, CDR1 MNHEY and CDR2 SVGEGT. Unmatched junction bases numbered 4, after V lost 4 bases and J lost 6 bases. The CDR3 is 14 residues long. The sequenced CDR3 bases are TGTGCCAGCAGTTGGGGACAGGGTCTTCAGCCC. Its translation: CASSWGQGLQP. Given in full, the CDR3 is CASSWGQGLQPQHF.

This clone is labeled medium-sized based on frequency. The read comes to an end 3 residues before the CDR3 does, leaving the germline J gene to fill in the end. This chain links TRBV7-9 with TRBJ1-5; maybe TRBD1 (5 bases). Trimming pared 3 bases from V and 4 bases from J, leaving 13 bases between. The CDR3 has 15 amino acids. The germline V gene encodes CDR1 SEHNR and CDR2 FQNEAQ (reference sequence). The DNA read from the CDR3 is TGTGCCAGCAGCTTGGGAGCGGGACGGAATCAGCCC. It yields the protein CASSLGAGRNQP. The full-length CDR3 reads as CASSLGAGRNQPQHF. Combining the CDR3 with reference TRBV7-9 and TRBJ1-5 gives the whole variable domain DTGVSQNPRHKITKRGQNVTFRCDPISEHNRLYWYRQTLGQGPEFLTYFQNEAQLEKSRLLSDRFSAERPKGSFSTLEIQRTEQGDSAMYLCASSLGAGRNQPQHFGDGTRLSIL.

Regarding this clone: From the germline J gene comes the end of the CDR3, since the read stops 3 residues before it. The rearrangement joins TRBV20-1 to TRBJ1-2; tentative D call: TRBD1 (5 bases). The V end lost 0 bases, the J end lost 3 bases, and 11 bases lay between the germline ends. The CDR3 has 14 residues. Per germline, CDR1 DFQATT and CDR2 SNEGSKA (reference sequence). The CDR3 here is CSARDRKGDYGYTF. Partial CDR3 DNA: TGCAGTGCTAGAGATCGGAAAGGGGACTATGGC.

A note on this clone: The CDR3 end falls 3 residues outside the read, so it is completed with the germline J gene. The rearrangement joins TRBV11-2 to TRBJ2-2; D is possibly TRBD2 (5 bases). V dropped 0 bases and J dropped 8 bases, with 7 bases sitting between them. Germline CDR1 reads SGHAT; CDR2 reads FQNNGV. There are 13 residues in the CDR3. The sequenced part of the CDR3 DNA is TGTGCCAGCAGCTTAGAGCGGGCAGGGGAG. This sequence encodes CASSLERAGE. The complete CDR3 protein is CASSLERAGELFF.

Measured by frequency, this clone is medium-sized (0.01 to 0.1%). Read sequence stops 3 residues before the CDR3 end, and the germline J gene provides the missing end. The chain joins TRBV7-9 to TRBJ1-4, with D hard to call. The CDR3 is made up of 15 amino acids. V was clipped by 2 bases and J by 1 base, with 8 bases between them. Germline V lookup: CDR1 SEHNR, CDR2 FQNEAQ (reference sequence). The part of the CDR3 DNA that was read is TGTGCCAGCAGCTTACGGGTTGTAACTAATGAAAAA. This sequence encodes CASSLRVVTNEK. The whole CDR3 sequence is CASSLRVVTNEKLFF. Drawing the rest from reference TRBV7-9 and TRBJ1-4, the complete variable domain is DTGVSQNPRHKITKRGQNVTFRCDPISEHNRLYWYRQTLGQGPEFLTYFQNEAQLEKSRLLSDRFSAERPKGSFSTLEIQRTEQGDSAMYLCASSLRVVTNEKLFFGSGTQLSVL.

Points on this clone: The sequence runs out 3 residues before the end of the CDR3; the remainder is reconstructed from the germline J gene. V usage is TRBV5-1 and J usage is TRBJ2-7; 11 nucleotides match TRBD2. V was pared by 4 bases and J by 5 bases, with 8 bases of the junction left unmatched. CDR3 length equals 15 residues. CDR1 and CDR2 (germline): SGHRS, YFSETQ. CDR3 bases read: TGCGCCAGCAGCCCGACTAGCGGGACATCCCACGAG. Translated, it gives CASSPTSGTSHE. The CDR3 in full is CASSPTSGTSHEQYF.

According to its frequency, this clone is medium-sized (0.01 to 0.1%). The read finishes 3 residues shy of the CDR3 end, and the germline J gene is used to complete it. The chain is built from TRBV14 and TRBJ2-5, with D possibly TRBD2 on 5 matching bases. V was pared by 4 bases and J by 1 base, with 13 bases between. Germline loops: CDR1 SGHDN, CDR2 FVKESK. The CDR3 loop spans 15 amino acids. This chain's CDR3 is CASSLILAPQETQYF. The sequenced CDR3 bases are TGTGCCAGCAGCCTTATTCTAGCCCCCCAAGAGACC.

In the case of this clone: The read halts 3 residues ahead of the CDR3 end, with the missing end drawn from the germline J gene. The genes are TRBV30 and TRBJ2-7, with D perhaps TRBD2 (5 bases). The CDR3 extends over 13 amino acids. Germline V gene sequence: CDR1 GTSNPN, CDR2 SVGIG (reference sequence). V shed 1 base and J shed 2 bases, with 9 bases lying between them. The CDR3 DNA, read in part, is TGTGCCTGGAGTGGTCTAGCCCCCTACGAG. Translating gives CAWSGLAPYE. The complete CDR3 protein is CAWSGLAPYEQYF.

In the case of this clone: The read finishes 3 residues shy of the CDR3 end, and the germline J gene is used to complete it. The rearrangement uses TRBV12-3 or TRBV12-4 and TRBJ1-5; D is uncertain. V was trimmed by 1 base and J by 3 bases, leaving 7 bases between them. The CDR3 consists of 14 residues. The DNA read from the CDR3 is TGTGCCAGCAGTTTAGGAGACTACAATCAGCCC. As protein: CASSLGDYNQP. From start to end, the CDR3 is CASSLGDYNQPQHF.

CDR3 bases read: TGTGCCAGCAGCGACGGACAGGCGGTTGAA. It specifies CASSDGQAVE. The whole CDR3 sequence is CASSDGQAVEAFF. The chain is built from TRBV7-9 and TRBJ1-1; TRBD1 matches 7 bases. The CDR3 end lies 3 residues beyond the end of the read and is filled in from the germline J gene. The CDR3 runs to 13 residues. CDR1 is SEHNR, CDR2 FQNEAQ, per germline (reference sequence). V lost 5 bases, J lost 7 bases, and 7 bases stayed unmatched. The whole variable domain, filled in from reference TRBV7-9 and TRBJ1-1, reads DTGVSQNPRHKITKRGQNVTFRCDPISEHNRLYWYRQTLGQGPEFLTYFQNEAQLEKSRLLSDRFSAERPKGSFSTLEIQRTEQGDSAMYLCASSDGQAVEAFFGQGTRLTVV.

About this clone itself: The read ends 3 residues before the CDR3 terminus; that terminus is restored from the germline J gene. The rearrangement links TRBV5-5 to TRBJ2-1; 13 bases agree with TRBD2. Germline loops: CDR1 SGHKS, CDR2 YYEKEE (reference sequence). The CDR3 runs 15 residues. V shed 4 bases and J 8 bases; nucleotides not matched to a gene: 6. The sequenced part of the CDR3 DNA is TGTGCCAGCAGCGCTACTAGCGGGGGGGCCGATGAG. It translates to CASSATSGGADE. The CDR3 reads in full as CASSATSGGADEQFF.

This clone shows up as medium-sized by frequency. The observed sequence ends 3 residues before the CDR3 terminus, with the missing tail filled in from the germline J gene. This rearrangement joins TRBV30 to TRBJ2-2; 9 nucleotides align to TRBD2. The CDR3 has 15 amino acids. V was pared by 2 bases and J by 1 base, with 2 bases of the junction left unmatched. Germline loops: CDR1 GTSNPN, CDR2 SVGIG (reference sequence). The part of the CDR3 DNA that was read is TGTGCCTGGAGTCGCGGGGGGGTGAACACCGGGGAG. As protein: CAWSRGGVNTGE. The whole CDR3 is CAWSRGGVNTGELFF.

About this clone: The CDR3 is cut off 3 residues early in the read; its end comes from the germline J gene. V usage is TRBV6-2 or TRBV6-3 and J usage is TRBJ2-7; 8 bases map to TRBD1. Looked up from germline, CDR1 is MNHEY and CDR2 is SVGEGT. CDR3 size: 14 residues. J gave up 0 bases and V 7 bases, and 5 bases lay outside the gene matches. The CDR3 spells CASNLDRASYEQYF. The CDR3 bases that were read are TGTGCCAGCAACCTGGACAGGGCCTCCTACGAG.